Sequencing of this TCR beta chain was carried out in a study of prognosis after radiotherapy for stage I lung cancer. Amplicons of TCR beta CDR3 were generated from genomic DNA by two-round multiplex PCR. The use of primers specific to each TRBV and TRBJ gene characterized first-round PCR. A single record per CDR3 protein comes from TCRdb applying MiXCR to the multiplex PCR reads. The sample yields 12,000 or so distinct CDR3 sequences, 45% to 60% seen once. This clonotype was counted at least ten times. The sequenced sample was PBMCs, obtained before or after stereotactic body radiation therapy (not recorded which). The source of this sequence is a donor aged 50 or older with non-small cell lung cancer.

The CDR3 nucleotides read TGCAGTTCTCTATCTCGGACAGGAGAGACCCAGTACTTC. Amino acids: CSSLSRTGETQYF. The rearrangement uses TRBV20-1 and TRBJ2-5; 7 bases align to TRBD1. The CDR3 is 13 amino acids. J gave up 4 bases and V 8 bases, and 10 bases lay outside the gene matches. The germline CDR1 and CDR2 sequences are DFQATT and SNEGSKA (reference sequence).